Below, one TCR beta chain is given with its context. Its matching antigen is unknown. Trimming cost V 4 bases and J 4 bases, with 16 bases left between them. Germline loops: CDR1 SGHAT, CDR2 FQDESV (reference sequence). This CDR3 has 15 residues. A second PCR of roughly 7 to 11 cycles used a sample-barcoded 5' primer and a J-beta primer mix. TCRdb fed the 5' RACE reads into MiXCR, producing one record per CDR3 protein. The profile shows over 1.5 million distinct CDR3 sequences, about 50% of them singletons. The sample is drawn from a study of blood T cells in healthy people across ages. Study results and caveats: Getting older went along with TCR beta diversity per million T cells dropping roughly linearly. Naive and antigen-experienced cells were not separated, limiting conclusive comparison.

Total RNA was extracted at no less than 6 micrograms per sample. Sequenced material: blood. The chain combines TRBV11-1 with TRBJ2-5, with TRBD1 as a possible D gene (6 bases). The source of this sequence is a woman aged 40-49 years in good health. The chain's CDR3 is CASSSSIQGTETQYF. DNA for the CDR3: TGTGCCAGCAGCTCGTCAATACAGGGTACAGAGACCCAGTACTTC.